These T cell receptor beta chains were read from a single sample in a study of shared clonotypes between healthy human individuals. TCRdb's table, derived via immunoSEQ multiplex PCR, lists solely in-frame clones and lacks some. Of around 510,000 clones in the sample, roughly four fifths were seen once. Sequencing input: PBMCs. The receptors derive from a woman between 35 and 50 years old in good health. Some clones in this sample may be carry-over from other donors' samples. The CDR3 runs from the conserved cysteine through the conserved F or W. Each record gives: V gene, D gene, clone size, J gene, CDR3 protein, CDR3 DNA. A D gene is named only where the DNA matches it firmly. Clone size is stated in some rows and not others, as once, few, many or a class when expanded.

>TRBV11-3|TRBD2|few|TRBJ2-7
CASSLGLAGVGEQYF
TGTGCCAGCAGCTTAGGACTAGCGGGAGTTGGCGAGCAGTACTTC
>TRBV7-9|.|.|TRBJ2-7
CASSLDSTYEQYF
TGTGCCAGCAGCTTAGACAGTACCTACGAGCAGTACTTC
>TRBV2|.|medium-sized|TRBJ1-5
CASSEGGFSNQPQHF
TGTGCCAGCAGTGAAGGGGGATTTAGCAATCAGCCCCAGCATTTT
>TRBV19|.|.|TRBJ2-7
CASSMTRAGEQYF
TGTGCCAGTAGTATGACCCGGGCAGGCGAGCAGTACTTC
>TRBV28|TRBD2|.|TRBJ2-4
CASSSPGLAGAKNIQYF
TGTGCCAGCAGTTCCCCCGGACTAGCGGGAGCCAAAAACATTCAGTACTTC
>TRBV27|.|.|TRBJ1-1
CASSSRGGVRAEAFF
TGTGCCAGCAGTTCCCGTGGGGGGGTAAGGGCTGAAGCTTTCTTT
>TRBV15|.|few|TRBJ2-5
CATSRVREQETQYF
TGTGCCACCAGCAGAGTTAGGGAACAAGAGACCCAGTACTTC
>TRBV28|.|.|TRBJ1-4
CASSLFFRDTTNEKLFF
TGTGCCAGCAGTCTTTTTTTCCGGGACACTACTAATGAAAAACTGTTTTTT
>TRBV19|.|.|TRBJ1-2
CASTALNSDGYTF
TGTGCCAGTACCGCCCTCAACTCAGATGGCTACACCTTC
>TRBV5-6|TRBD1|.|TRBJ2-5
CASSLDRGSSYETQYF
TGTGCCAGCAGCTTGGACAGGGGCTCTTCCTACGAGACCCAGTACTTC
>TRBV6-6|TRBD1|once|TRBJ2-5
CASSYTQTGAGETQYF
TGTGCCAGCAGTTACACCCAGACAGGGGCCGGAGAGACCCAGTACTTC
>TRBV2|TRBD2|.|TRBJ2-1
CASSEGLAGSYNEQFF
TGTGCCAGCAGTGAGGGACTAGCGGGATCGTACAATGAGCAGTTCTTC
>TRBV19|.|.|TRBJ1-1
CASSIETGNTEAFF
TGTGCCAGTAGTATAGAGACAGGGAACACTGAAGCTTTCTTT
>TRBV30|.|.|TRBJ2-5
CAWRSTETQYF
TGTGCCTGGAGGTCGACTGAGACCCAGTACTTC
>TRBV6-1|.|.|TRBJ1-3
CASSDIAHFSGNTIYF
TGTGCCAGCAGTGATATCGCGCATTTCTCTGGAAACACCATATATTTT
>TRBV7-9|TRBD1|.|TRBJ2-1
CASSFRQGWNEQFF
TGTGCCAGCAGCTTCAGACAGGGGTGGAATGAGCAGTTCTTC
>TRBV10-1|TRBD1|few|TRBJ2-1
CASSLTGTGGVGNEQFF
TGCGCCAGCAGTTTAACCGGGACAGGGGGGGTCGGTAATGAGCAGTTCTTC
>TRBV5-6|TRBD1|.|TRBJ2-5
CASRPTGVWETQYF
TGTGCCAGCAGACCTACAGGGGTTTGGGAGACCCAGTACTTC
>TRBV4-2|.|many|TRBJ2-7
CASSHTRISYEQYF
TGTGCCAGCAGCCATACACGAATCTCCTACGAGCAGTACTTC
>TRBV4-2|.|.|TRBJ2-7
CASSQDPKGDRAYEQYF
TGTGCCAGCAGCCAAGACCCCAAAGGGGACCGAGCCTACGAGCAGTACTTC
>TRBV5-1|TRBD2|.|TRBJ2-1
CASSLPGGSYNEQFF
TGCGCCAGCAGCTTACCGGGAGGCTCCTACAATGAGCAGTTCTTC
>TRBV18|.|.|TRBJ2-7
CASSSGLAGYEQYF
TGTGCCAGCTCGTCGGGACTGGCGGGCTACGAGCAGTACTTC
>TRBV5-4|TRBD1|many|TRBJ1-1
CASSPRDRGDTEAFF
TGTGCCAGCAGCCCCCGGGACAGGGGAGACACTGAAGCTTTCTTT
>TRBV4-2|.|.|TRBJ1-1
CASSQELTTAPEAFF
TGTGCCAGCAGCCAAGAATTGACAACAGCTCCTGAAGCTTTCTTT
>TRBV30|.|.|TRBJ2-3
CAWSVRVSTDTQYF
TGTGCCTGGAGTGTACGGGTTAGCACAGATACGCAGTATTTT
>TRBV7-3|.|.|TRBJ2-3
CASSRSGTSTDTQYF
TGTGCCAGCAGCAGATCCGGGACGAGCACAGATACGCAGTATTTT
>TRBV11-2|TRBD1|few|TRBJ2-5
CASSSTGQGTETQYF
TGTGCCAGCAGCTCCACGGGACAGGGGACAGAGACCCAGTACTTC
>TRBV11-3|TRBD2|.|TRBJ2-3
CASSAAGVMNTQYF
TGTGCCAGCAGCGCCGCGGGAGTAATGAATACGCAGTATTTT
>TRBV13|TRBD1|.|TRBJ1-1
CASSLQRGRAGTEAFF
TGTGCCAGCAGCTTACAGAGGGGGCGGGCCGGCACTGAAGCTTTCTTT
>TRBV4-3|TRBD2|.|TRBJ2-1
CASSQDTGLAGINEQFF
TGCGCCAGCAGCCAAGATACGGGACTAGCGGGAATCAATGAGCAGTTCTTC
>TRBV6-1|TRBD2|.|TRBJ2-3
CASSVRTSGGRTDTQYF
TGTGCCAGCAGTGTAAGAACTAGCGGGGGGAGGACAGATACGCAGTATTTT